These 24 T cell receptor beta chains came from one sample sequenced in a study of CD8+ T cells in alopecia areata (dated by TCRdb to the late 2010s). The time point label, as the study defines it: around 26 weeks on oral tofacitinib. The sample's treatment or condition label, decoded: oral pan-JAK inhibitor, 5-10 mg twice daily. Library generation was performed with the immunoSEQ multiplex PCR assay. For TCR sequencing, RNA was extracted from every sample and reverse transcribed into cDNA to serve as template. This immuneACCESS table, as held by TCRdb, lists in-frame sequences with V and J called but not all clones. Of the missing ones, under half trace to an unresolved V gene in checked studies; the others have no known cause. This sample gives 150,000 to 200,000 clones in total; less than 70% of them show up just once. Together, the top ten hold 13% to 15% of the sample. This specimen was CD4+ T cells sorted from blood, taken at week 24, from a patient treated with tofacitinib. These receptor sequences come from a human donor with alopecia areata.

This rearrangement joins TRBV7-2 to TRBJ1-2; D not certain. Germline values: CDR1 SGHTA, CDR2 FQGNSA. This CDR3 comprises 12 residues. Trimming stripped 6 bases from V and 7 bases from J, with 12 bases between. CDR3 protein: CASSPLKVGYTF. In DNA, the CDR3 is TGTGCCAGCAGTCCATTGAAGGTTGGCTACACCTTC. Full variable domain (outside the CDR3, taken from reference TRBV7-2 and TRBJ1-2): GAGVSQSPSNKVTEKGKDVELRCDPISGHTALYWYRQSLGQGLEFLIYFQGNSAPDKSGLPSDRFSAERTGGSVSTLTIQRTQQEDSAVYLCASSPLKVGYTFGSGTRLTVV.

This clone showed up just a few times. The chain has TRBV10-3 and TRBJ2-1; 7 nucleotides match TRBD2. V lost 4 bases and J lost 8; bases outside the gene matches: 5. This CDR3 has 13 residues. The germline V gene has CDR1 ENHRY and CDR2 SYGVKD. The CDR3 coding sequence is TGTGCCATCAGTGCATCCGGGGGGTATGAGCAGTTCTTC. The encoded protein is CAISASGGYEQFF.

This clone has a handful of counts. The chain carries TRBV19 and TRBJ1-2; D is perhaps TRBD1 (6 bases). Trimming stripped 7 bases from V and 5 bases from J, with 14 bases between. The CDR3 is 13 residues long. Germline values: CDR1 LNHDA, CDR2 SQIVND (reference sequence). The CDR3 DNA follows: TGTGCCAGTACCCAGCGGGGGCCTTATGGCTACACCTTC. Protein sequence: CASTQRGPYGYTF.

The chain links TRBV29-1 to TRBJ1-1; perhaps TRBD1 as D (6 bases). Trimming left V 4 bases short and J 7 bases short, with 25 bases between. CDR3 size: 16 residues. Germline V gene data show CDR1 as SQVTM and CDR2 as ANQGSEA. This CDR3 is CSVVLWGTGSSREAFF. The CDR3 DNA sequence: TGCAGCGTTGTGTTGTGGGGAACAGGGAGTTCCCGTGAAGCTTTCTTT.

The chain is built from TRBV7-2 and TRBJ2-7; perhaps TRBD2 as D (6 bases). From germline, CDR1 is SGHTA and CDR2 FQGNSA. The ends were cut back, 4 bases at V and 1 base at J, with 20 bases in the middle. This CDR3 is built from 17 residues. CDR3 DNA sequence: TGTGCCAGCAGCTACGGAACTTCCGGGACTGGATCCTACGAGCAGTACTTC. As protein: CASSYGTSGTGSYEQYF.

This clone was seen a handful of times. Other DNA sequences in the same sample also yield this CDR3. The chain combines TRBV15 with TRBJ1-5; no firm D call. Deletions cut 0 bases from V and 1 base from J, with 7 bases between. The CDR3 is made up of 15 amino acids. Germline CDR1 is LNHNV and CDR2 is YYDKDF (reference sequence). CDR3 coding DNA: TGTGCCACCAGCAGAGATCCGGGCAGCAATCAGCCCCAGCATTTT. Encoded protein: CATSRDPGSNQPQHF.

CDR3 DNA: TGCGCCAGCAGTGACAGGGTAAATGGCTACACCTTC. It codes for CASSDRVNGYTF. V is TRBV10-2 and J is TRBJ1-2; D is perhaps TRBD1 (5 bases). With 3 bases removed from V and 6 bases from J, the gap between germline ends came to 8 bases. Germline V gene sequence: CDR1 WSHSY, CDR2 SAAADI. The CDR3 extends over 12 amino acids.

This clone was counted once. The chain combines TRBV7-9 with TRBJ2-7, with D perhaps being TRBD1 or TRBD2 (7 bases each). The CDR3 sequence is 14 residues long. The germline V gene encodes CDR1 SEHNR and CDR2 FQNEAQ (reference sequence). Trimming removed 4 bases from V and 2 bases from J, with 12 bases in between. Here the CDR3 DNA reads TGTGCCAGCAGCTCCCAGGGGGGGCCCTACGAGCAGTACTTC. This sequence encodes CASSSQGGPYEQYF.

The chain carries TRBV18 and TRBJ1-2; D ambiguous. V gave up 5 bases and J gave up 3 bases, with 10 bases separating them. There are 13 residues in the CDR3. Germline assignment: CDR1 KGHSH and CDR2 LQKENI. The CDR3: CASSDASDYGYTF. As DNA, the CDR3 is TGTGCCAGCTCAGACGCCTCAGACTATGGCTACACCTTC.

This clone was detected only a few times. The genes are TRBV18 and TRBJ2-7; no firm D call. The CDR3 loop spans 12 amino acids. V was shortened by 2 bases and J by 4 bases, with 6 bases between the two germline ends. Germline-derived CDR1 and CDR2 are KGHSH and LQKENI. CDR3 region: CASSPTPYEQYF. CDR3 sequence (DNA): TGTGCCAGCTCACCAACCCCGTACGAGCAGTACTTC.

This clone was counted a few times. The V call is TRBV29-1, the J call TRBJ2-3; TRBD1 matches at 10 bases. The CDR3 contains 15 residues. The V gene's germline CDR1 is SQVTM and CDR2 ANQGSEA. Trimming cost V 7 bases and J 1 base; bases outside gene matches: 8. CDR3 coding DNA: TGCAGCGCCACTCCGACAGGGGGCCGCACAGATACGCAGTATTTT. It encodes CSATPTGGRTDTQYF.

The table lists this clone with a few counts. The chain combines TRBV29-1 with TRBJ1-2; D is perhaps TRBD1 (6 bases). V lost 5 bases and J lost 0, with 10 bases in between. The CDR3 covers 13 residues. The germline V gene encodes CDR1 SQVTM and CDR2 ANQGSEA. CDR3 amino acids: CSVRDTPNYGYTF. The CDR3 bases are TGCAGCGTTAGGGACACCCCTAACTATGGCTACACCTTC.

This chain connects TRBV7-9 to TRBJ1-2; 9 bases align to TRBD1. Germline V gene lookup returns CDR1 SEHNR and CDR2 FQNEAQ (reference sequence). The V segment lost 5 bases and the J segment 4 bases; nucleotides outside the gene matches: 5. This CDR3 spans 14 amino acids. The CDR3 is CASSPWTGAYGYTF. The CDR3 bases are TGTGCCAGCAGCCCATGGACAGGGGCCTATGGCTACACCTTC.

The V and J genes are TRBV29-1 and TRBJ1-1, with 7 bases matching TRBD1. Germline-derived CDR1 and CDR2 are SQVTM and ANQGSEA. Trimming at V came to 4 bases and at J to 11 bases, leaving 4 bases not matched to a gene. This CDR3 has 10 amino acids. CDR3 coding DNA: TGCAGCGTTGTAGGACAGGTCGCTTTCTTT. Translation: CSVVGQVAFF.

V gene TRBV9 combines with J gene TRBJ1-6, with 8 bases that match TRBD1. The CDR3 is 14 amino acids. With 4 bases clipped from V and 7 bases from J, the junction kept 4 bases outside the gene matches. Germline V lookup: CDR1 SGDLS, CDR2 YYNGEE. This CDR3 is CASSLDRGNSPLHF. CDR3 nucleotide sequence: TGTGCCAGCAGCCTCGACAGGGGCAATTCACCCCTCCACTTT.

Only a few counts were recorded for this clone. The chain has TRBV19 and TRBJ1-1; 8 nucleotides match TRBD1. Germline CDR1 is LNHDA and CDR2 is SQIVND (reference sequence). The CDR3 is 14 residues long. After removal of 6 bases from V and 4 bases from J, the junction contained 7 bases not matched to a gene. CDR3 coding DNA: TGTGCCAGTAGCGCCCAGGGGGCCCTCACTGAAGCTTTCTTT. This encodes CASSAQGALTEAFF.

This clone was detected only a few times. This chain uses TRBV7-9 with TRBJ1-3; no definite D call. This CDR3 comprises 14 residues. The germline CDR1 and CDR2 sequences are SEHNR and FQNEAQ (reference sequence). V lost 2 bases and J 0 bases, leaving 5 bases between the germline ends. The CDR3 region is CASSLKGSGNTIYF. The CDR3 DNA is TGTGCCAGCAGCTTAAAGGGCTCTGGAAACACCATATATTTT.

Concerning this clone: Within the sample, other DNA sequences also encode this same CDR3. The chain recombines TRBV7-9 with TRBJ1-1, with D possibly being TRBD1 (5 bases). Trimming removed 5 bases at V and 1 base at J, with 11 bases between. Germline CDR1 SEHNR, CDR2 FQNEAQ (reference sequence). This CDR3 region has 14 residues. The CDR3 reads CASSPGQGNTEAFF. For the CDR3, the DNA is TGTGCCAGCAGCCCCGGCCAGGGGAACACTGAAGCTTTCTTT.

V and J are TRBV13 and TRBJ2-3; the D gene could be TRBD1 or TRBD2 (5 bases each). V lost 0 bases and J 3 bases, leaving 19 bases between the germline ends. Germline assignment: CDR1 PRHDT and CDR2 FYEKMQ (reference sequence). This CDR3 is 18 amino acids long. CDR3 residues: CASSLGPGTRLSTDTQYF. DNA of the CDR3: TGTGCCAGCAGCTTAGGCCCCGGGACGAGACTGTCGACAGATACGCAGTATTTT.

J is TRBJ2-7 and V is TRBV5-1; D uncertain. V lost 0 bases to trimming and J lost 5 bases, with 9 bases between them. This CDR3 comprises 13 residues. Germline CDR1 and CDR2: SGHRS and YFSETQ. The CDR3 DNA reads as TGCGCCAGCAGCTTGGTGGGGATCCACGAGCAGTACTTC. Translation: CASSLVGIHEQYF.

V usage is TRBV29-1 and J usage is TRBJ1-1; TRBD1 matches 7 bases. After removal of 6 bases from V and 0 bases from J, the junction contained 7 bases not matched to a gene. There are 14 residues in the CDR3. The V gene's germline CDR1 is SQVTM and CDR2 ANQGSEA. The CDR3 spells CSVLLDRMNTEAFF. The DNA of the CDR3 is TGCAGCGTACTATTGGACAGGATGAACACTGAAGCTTTCTTT.

V gene TRBV30 combines with J gene TRBJ1-1; 7 positions match TRBD1. CDR3 size: 11 residues. The germline V gene encodes CDR1 GTSNPN and CDR2 SVGIG (reference sequence). V gave up 5 bases and J gave up 11 bases; unmatched junction bases: 8. CDR3 in amino acids: CAWGGQAGAFF. The CDR3 bases are TGTGCCTGGGGCGGACAGGCCGGGGCTTTCTTT.

The chain is built from TRBV4-1 and TRBJ1-5; D unclear. The CDR3 is 17 amino acids. Trimming cost V 0 bases and J 0 bases, with 12 bases left between them. CDR1 is MGHRA, CDR2 YSYEKL, per germline. The CDR3 nucleotides read TGCGCCAGCAGCCAAGATCCCAGTTTCTATAGCAATCAGCCCCAGCATTTT. Amino acids: CASSQDPSFYSNQPQHF.

The chain couples TRBV30 to TRBJ1-6; 9 bases map to TRBD1. Trimming took 2 bases from V and 9 from J; bases not matched to a gene: 8. CDR3 size: 15 residues. Looked up from germline, CDR1 is GTSNPN and CDR2 is SVGIG (reference sequence). The CDR3 loop reads CAWSSSGQGFSPLHF. The CDR3 DNA is TGTGCCTGGAGTTCGTCGGGACAGGGATTTTCACCCCTCCACTTT.